The T cell receptor (beta chain) described here comes from a study of T-cell reconstitution after alpha-beta-depleted transplantation in children. With V trimmed by 3 bases and J by 12 bases, 2 bases remained unmatched. The CDR3 totals 10 residues. Germline assignment: CDR1 DFQATT and CDR2 SNEGSKA (reference sequence). Preparation of the TCRbeta library was carried out with unique molecular identifiers. From the PCR reads, TCRdb called clonotypes with MiXCR, one entry per CDR3 protein. This table has around 600,000 distinct CDR3 sequences, roughly 17% appearing once. At least ten counts were recorded for this clonotype.

The rearrangement uses TRBV20-1 and TRBJ2-1; 7 bases agree with TRBD2. This clonotype was sampled from a human donor who donated a stem cell graft to a child with acute myeloid leukemia. The material was PBMCs from the stem cell graft donor, obtained from the stem cell graft. CDR3 amino acids: CSARERGQFF. The CDR3 nucleotides are TGCAGTGCTAGGGAGCGGGGGCAGTTCTTC.